This T cell receptor (beta chain) emerged from a study of T cells in women clearing cervical HPV infection. Study-wide context: Controls gave blood once infection was undetectable; cases at lesion identification.

The CDR3 is 14 amino acids. V lost 2 bases and J lost 8, with 14 bases in between. Germline CDR1 SGHNT, CDR2 YYREEE (reference sequence). To note about this clone: The antigen remains undetermined. The read falls 3 residues short of the CDR3 end, and the missing part is taken from the germline J gene.

The study's findings and limits: Richness differences could reflect unmeasured T-cell content per sample. Cases and controls were distinguished at AUC 0.83 by richness and V genes. Effector/memory and HPV-specific T cells were not isolated, and association timing is unknown.

The data were produced by immunoSEQ multiplex PCR, yet TCRdb's version contains in-frame clones alone and is incomplete. The listing records 25,000 to 30,000 clones. The V call is TRBV5-4, the J call TRBJ2-4; TRBD2 is a possible D gene (5 bases). Input material: blood buffy coat. The clonotype comes from a woman aged 18-70 years with a cervical HPV16 infection that either progressed to CIN3+ or cleared (not recorded which). The CDR3 DNA, read in part, is TGTGCCAGCAGCTTTGATAGCGATAGGGACATT. Translated, it gives CASSFDSDRDI. The CDR3 in full is CASSFDSDRDIQYF.